A single sample is the source of the 12 T cell receptor beta chains below, sequenced in a study of cytomegalovirus exposure and HLA in healthy donors. PCR involved 60 Vbeta and 13 Jbeta primers. Method: immunoSEQ multiplex PCR; TCRdb's copy keeps in-frame clones and lacks some. The sample includes 95,000 to 150,000 clones. The specimen sequenced was PBMCs. All receptors derive from a man younger than 35 in good health and CMV-seronegative.

J is TRBJ1-1 and V is TRBV6-1; D call uncertain. The CDR3 has 13 residues. The V end was cut by 1 base, the J end by 8 bases, with 11 bases between. CDR1 and CDR2 (germline): MNHNS, SASEGT. The CDR3 DNA reads as TGTGCCAGCAGTGAAGTGGGGAGGGTAGAAGCTTTCTTT. This sequence encodes CASSEVGRVEAFF.

CDR3 sequence reads: CASRGDRANTEAFF. CDR3 DNA: TGTGCCAGCAGAGGGGACAGGGCGAACACTGAAGCTTTCTTT. This rearrangement joins TRBV7-6 to TRBJ1-1, with 9 bases lining up with TRBD1. Germline CDR1 is SGHVS and CDR2 is FNYEAQ. V gave up 6 bases and J gave up 1 base; unmatched junction bases: 3. The CDR3 has 14 residues.

In DNA, the CDR3 is TGTGCCAGTAGTATCGGCCCCCGACAGGGGGTATCAGGCAATCAGCCCCAGCATTTT. Protein sequence: CASSIGPRQGVSGNQPQHF. This chain joins TRBV19 and TRBJ1-5; 9 bases fit TRBD1. Trimming removed 3 bases from V and 2 bases from J; junction bases left unmatched: 14. CDR1 and CDR2 (germline): LNHDA, SQIVND (reference sequence). This CDR3 is built from 19 residues.

This chain joins TRBV5-1 and TRBJ2-7, with D tentatively TRBD1 (6 bases). The CDR3 spans 16 residues. Trimming took 3 bases from V and 1 from J, leaving 17 bases between them. Germline V gives CDR1 SGHRS, CDR2 YFSETQ. The CDR3 loop reads CASSSEPGHWSYEQYF. The CDR3 DNA reads TGCGCCAGCAGCTCAGAGCCGGGACACTGGTCCTACGAGCAGTACTTC.

J is TRBJ2-7 and V is TRBV5-1; TRBD2 aligns across 13 bases. CDR1 and CDR2 (germline): SGHRS, YFSETQ. With V trimmed by 5 bases and J by 2 bases, 4 bases remained unmatched. The CDR3 is 15 amino acids. The CDR3 region is CASRTGLAGPYEQYF. DNA for the CDR3: TGCGCCAGCAGAACGGGACTAGCGGGACCCTACGAGCAGTACTTC.

The chain uses TRBV4-1 and TRBJ1-2; 8 nucleotides agree with TRBD1. Germline-derived CDR1 and CDR2 are MGHRA and YSYEKL. The CDR3 is 16 residues long. The V gene end was trimmed by 4 bases and the J gene end by 9 bases; junction bases not matched to a gene: 16. The CDR3 DNA follows: TGCGCCAGCAGCCTCCCGGGAGGACAGGGCTTGTTGAGCTACACCTTC. This sequence encodes CASSLPGGQGLLSYTF.

The chain has TRBV14 and TRBJ1-5; the match to TRBD1 covers 7 bases. Germline CDR1 and CDR2: SGHDN and FVKESK. This CDR3 contains 14 residues. Unmatched junction bases numbered 7, after V lost 1 base and J lost 10 bases. DNA of the CDR3: TGTGCCAGCAGCCAAGGAGGGGGCGCGGGTCCCCAGCATTTT. Translating gives CASSQGGGAGPQHF.

V usage is TRBV6-4 and J usage is TRBJ1-5; weak D call: TRBD1 (5 bases). This CDR3 is 14 amino acids long. With 4 bases removed from V and 0 bases from J, the gap between germline ends came to 7 bases. From germline, CDR1 is MRHNA and CDR2 SNTAGT. CDR3 in amino acids: CASSAGDSNQPQHF. CDR3 bases: TGTGCCAGCAGTGCGGGGGATAGCAATCAGCCCCAGCATTTT.

V is TRBV6-1 and J is TRBJ1-5, with 8 bases fitting TRBD1. Germline assignment: CDR1 MNHNS and CDR2 SASEGT. The V and J ends lost 7 bases and 3 bases, in that order; junction bases with no gene match: 8. The CDR3 totals 15 residues. CDR3 nucleotide sequence: TGTGCCAGCACTGGCCCGACAGGGGACAATCAGCCCCAGCATTTT. Residues: CASTGPTGDNQPQHF.

Concerning this clone: This CDR3 is also generated by other DNA sequences in the sample. The rearrangement links TRBV18 to TRBJ2-3; 12 positions match TRBD2. The CDR3 runs to 15 residues. Trimming cost V 3 bases and J 3 bases; bases outside gene matches: 1. Germline CDR1 is KGHSH and CDR2 is LQKENI. The CDR3 coding sequence is TGTGCCAGCTCACCGACTAGCGGGGGAACAGATACGCAGTATTTT. Translating it yields CASSPTSGGTDTQYF.

The genes are TRBV7-3 and TRBJ2-3, with 7 bases matching TRBD2. CDR3 size: 15 residues. Trimming cost V 5 bases and J 0 bases; bases outside gene matches: 5. Looked up from germline, CDR1 is SGHTA and CDR2 is FQGTGA. This CDR3 is CASSPIAGSTDTQYF. CDR3 nucleotide sequence: TGTGCCAGCAGCCCTATAGCGGGTAGCACAGATACGCAGTATTTT.

The chain joins TRBV27 to TRBJ2-1; 8 bases match TRBD2. Germline-derived CDR1 and CDR2 are MNHEY and SMNVEV (reference sequence). The CDR3 is made up of 15 amino acids. V dropped 4 bases and J dropped 6; count of bases not matched to a gene: 8. CDR3 sequence: CASSSGGGGFNEQFF. The CDR3 DNA sequence: TGTGCCAGCAGTTCCGGTGGCGGGGGGTTCAATGAGCAGTTCTTC.